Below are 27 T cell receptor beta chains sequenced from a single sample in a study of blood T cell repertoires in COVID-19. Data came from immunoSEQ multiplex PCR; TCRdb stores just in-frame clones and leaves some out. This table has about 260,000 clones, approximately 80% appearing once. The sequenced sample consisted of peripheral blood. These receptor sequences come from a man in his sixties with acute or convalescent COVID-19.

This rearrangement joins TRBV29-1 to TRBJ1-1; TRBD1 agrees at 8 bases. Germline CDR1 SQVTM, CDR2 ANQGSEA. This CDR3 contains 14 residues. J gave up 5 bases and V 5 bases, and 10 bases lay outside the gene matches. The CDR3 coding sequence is TGCAGCGTTTGGCTCAACAGGGGGGAAACTGAAGCTTTCTTT. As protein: CSVWLNRGETEAFF. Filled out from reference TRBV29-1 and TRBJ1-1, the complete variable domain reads SAVISQKPSRDICQRGTSLTIQCQVDSQVTMMFWYRQQPGQSLTLIATANQGSEATYESGFVIDKFPISRPNLTFSTLTVSNMSPEDSSIYLCSVWLNRGETEAFFGQGTRLTVV.

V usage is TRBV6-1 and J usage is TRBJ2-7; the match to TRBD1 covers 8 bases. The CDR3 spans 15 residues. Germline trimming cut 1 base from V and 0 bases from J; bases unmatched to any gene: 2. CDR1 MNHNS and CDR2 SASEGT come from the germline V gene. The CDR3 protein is CASSEETGGSYEQYF. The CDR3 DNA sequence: TGTGCCAGCAGTGAAGAAACAGGGGGCTCCTACGAGCAGTACTTC.

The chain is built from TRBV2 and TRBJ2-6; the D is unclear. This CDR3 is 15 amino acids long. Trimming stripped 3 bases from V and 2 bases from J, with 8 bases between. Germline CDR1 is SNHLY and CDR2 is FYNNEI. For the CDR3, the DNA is TGTGCCAGCAGTGATGGTACAGCTGGGGCCAACGTCCTGACTTTC. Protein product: CASSDGTAGANVLTF.

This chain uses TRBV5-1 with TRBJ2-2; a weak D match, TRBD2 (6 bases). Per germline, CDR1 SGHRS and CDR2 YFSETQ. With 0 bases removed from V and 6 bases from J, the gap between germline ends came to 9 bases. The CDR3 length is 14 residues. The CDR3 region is CASSLGLGSGELFF. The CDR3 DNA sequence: TGCGCCAGCAGCTTGGGACTAGGGTCCGGGGAGCTGTTTTTT.

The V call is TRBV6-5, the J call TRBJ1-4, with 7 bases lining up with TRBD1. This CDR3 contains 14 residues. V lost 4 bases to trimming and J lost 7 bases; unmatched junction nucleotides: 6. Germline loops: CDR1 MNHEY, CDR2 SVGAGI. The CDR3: CASSFTGVGEKLFF. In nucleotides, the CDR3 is TGTGCCAGCAGTTTTACAGGGGTCGGTGAAAAACTGTTTTTT.

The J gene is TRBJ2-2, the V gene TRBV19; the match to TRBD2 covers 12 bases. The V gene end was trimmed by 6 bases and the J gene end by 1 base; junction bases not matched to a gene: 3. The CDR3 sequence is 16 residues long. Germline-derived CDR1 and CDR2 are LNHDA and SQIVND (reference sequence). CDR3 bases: TGTGCCAGTAGACTAGCGGGGGGTCGGAACACCGGGGAGCTGTTTTTT. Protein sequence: CASRLAGGRNTGELFF.

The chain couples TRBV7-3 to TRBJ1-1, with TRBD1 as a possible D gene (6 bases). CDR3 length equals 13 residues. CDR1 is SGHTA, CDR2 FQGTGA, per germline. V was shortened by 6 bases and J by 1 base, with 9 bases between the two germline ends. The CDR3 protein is CASRTGPNTEAFF. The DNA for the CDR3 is TGTGCCAGCAGGACAGGTCCGAACACTGAAGCTTTCTTT.

The CDR3 bases are TGTGCCATCAACCCGGGACTAGCGGGAACTACGCAGTATTTT. This translates into CAINPGLAGTTQYF. The chain has TRBV10-3 and TRBJ2-3, with 13 bases that match TRBD2. CDR1 and CDR2 from the germline V gene are ENHRY and SYGVKD. The CDR3 sequence is 14 residues long. Germline trimming cut 7 bases from V and 8 bases from J; bases unmatched to any gene: 6.

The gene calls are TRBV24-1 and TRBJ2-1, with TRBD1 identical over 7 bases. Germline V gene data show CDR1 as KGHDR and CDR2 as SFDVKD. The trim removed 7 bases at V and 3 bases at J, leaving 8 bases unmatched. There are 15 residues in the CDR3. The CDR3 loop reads CATSSGNRGYNEQFF. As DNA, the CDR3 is TGTGCCACCAGCTCTGGGAACAGGGGCTACAATGAGCAGTTCTTC.

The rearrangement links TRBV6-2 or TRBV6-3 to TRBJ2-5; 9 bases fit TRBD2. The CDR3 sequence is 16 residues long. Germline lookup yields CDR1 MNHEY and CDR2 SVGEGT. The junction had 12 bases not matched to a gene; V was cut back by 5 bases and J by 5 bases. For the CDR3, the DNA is TGTGCCAGCAGTCCCACCCGGTCCGCGGGGGGGGAGACCCAGTACTTC. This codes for CASSPTRSAGGETQYF.

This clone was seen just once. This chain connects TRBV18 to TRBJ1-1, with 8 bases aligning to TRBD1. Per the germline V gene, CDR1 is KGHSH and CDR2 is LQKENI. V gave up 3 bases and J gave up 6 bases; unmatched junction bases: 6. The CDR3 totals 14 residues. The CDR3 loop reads CASSPIGQGAEAFF. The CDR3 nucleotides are TGTGCCAGCTCACCCATAGGACAGGGAGCTGAAGCTTTCTTT.

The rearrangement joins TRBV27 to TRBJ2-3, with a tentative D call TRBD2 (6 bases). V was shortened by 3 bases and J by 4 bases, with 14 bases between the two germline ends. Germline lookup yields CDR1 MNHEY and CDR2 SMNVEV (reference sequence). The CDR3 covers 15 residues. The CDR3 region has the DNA TGTGCCAGCAGTTTTTATGGCGGGACCTCAGATACGCAGTATTTT. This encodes CASSFYGGTSDTQYF.

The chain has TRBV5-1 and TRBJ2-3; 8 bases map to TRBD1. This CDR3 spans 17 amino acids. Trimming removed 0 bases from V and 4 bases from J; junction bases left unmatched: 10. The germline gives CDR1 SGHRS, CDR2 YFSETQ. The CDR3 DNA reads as TGCGCCAGCAGCTTGGCAGGGACAGGCGCTCACCCAGATACGCAGTATTTT. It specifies CASSLAGTGAHPDTQYF.

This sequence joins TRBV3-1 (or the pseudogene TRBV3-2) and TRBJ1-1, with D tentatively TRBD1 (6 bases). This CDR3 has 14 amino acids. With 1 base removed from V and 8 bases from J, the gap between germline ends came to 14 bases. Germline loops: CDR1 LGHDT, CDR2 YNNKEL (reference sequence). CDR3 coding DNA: TGTGCCAGCAGCCAAGGAGGACCGACAGGCGAAGCTTTCTTT. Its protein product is CASSQGGPTGEAFF.

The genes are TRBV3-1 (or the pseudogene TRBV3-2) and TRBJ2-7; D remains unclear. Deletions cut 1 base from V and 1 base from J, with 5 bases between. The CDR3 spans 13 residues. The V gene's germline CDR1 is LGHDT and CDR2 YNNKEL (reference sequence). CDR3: CASSQGLSYEQYF. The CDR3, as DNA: TGTGCCAGCAGCCAAGGACTTTCCTACGAGCAGTACTTC.

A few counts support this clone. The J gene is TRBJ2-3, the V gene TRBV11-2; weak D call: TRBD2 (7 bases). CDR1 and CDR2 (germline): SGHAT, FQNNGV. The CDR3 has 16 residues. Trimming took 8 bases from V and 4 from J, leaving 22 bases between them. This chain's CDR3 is CASLRGGPYGADTQYF. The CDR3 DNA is TGTGCCAGCTTAAGGGGGGGGCCCTACGGCGCAGATACGCAGTATTTT.

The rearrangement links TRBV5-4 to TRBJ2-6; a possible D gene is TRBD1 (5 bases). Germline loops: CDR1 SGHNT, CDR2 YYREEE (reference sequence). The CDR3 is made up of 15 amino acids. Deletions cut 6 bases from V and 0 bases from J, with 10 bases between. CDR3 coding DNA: TGTGCCAGCACACTACAGGACTCTGGGGCCAACGTCCTGACTTTC. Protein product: CASTLQDSGANVLTF.

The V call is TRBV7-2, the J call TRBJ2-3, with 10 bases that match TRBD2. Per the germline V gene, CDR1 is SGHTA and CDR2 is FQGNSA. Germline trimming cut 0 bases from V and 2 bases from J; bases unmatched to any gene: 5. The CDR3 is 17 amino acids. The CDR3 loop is CASSLAASGRATDTQYF. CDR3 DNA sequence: TGTGCCAGCAGCTTAGCGGCCAGCGGGAGGGCCACAGATACGCAGTATTTT.

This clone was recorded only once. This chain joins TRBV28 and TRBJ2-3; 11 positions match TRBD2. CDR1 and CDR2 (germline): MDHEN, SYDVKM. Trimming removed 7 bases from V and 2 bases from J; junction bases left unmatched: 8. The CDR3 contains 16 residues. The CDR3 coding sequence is TGTGCCAGCACTCTAGGGACTAGCGGAGACACAGATACGCAGTATTTT. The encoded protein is CASTLGTSGDTDTQYF. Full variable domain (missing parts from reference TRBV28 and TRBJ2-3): DVKVTQSSRYLVKRTGEKVFLECVQDMDHENMFWYRQDPGLGLRLIYFSYDVKMKEKGDIPEGYSVSREKKERFSLILESASTNQTSMYLCASTLGTSGDTDTQYFGPGTRLTVL.

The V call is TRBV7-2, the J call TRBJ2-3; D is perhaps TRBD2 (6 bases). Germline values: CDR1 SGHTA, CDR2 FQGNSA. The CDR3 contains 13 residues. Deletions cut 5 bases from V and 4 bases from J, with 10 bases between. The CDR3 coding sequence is TGTGCCAGCAGCATGGGACTTTCAGATACGCAGTATTTT. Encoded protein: CASSMGLSDTQYF.

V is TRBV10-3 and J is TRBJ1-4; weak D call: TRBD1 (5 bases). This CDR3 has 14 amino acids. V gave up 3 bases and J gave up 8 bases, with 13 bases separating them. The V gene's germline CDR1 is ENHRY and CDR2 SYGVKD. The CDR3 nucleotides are TGTGCCATCAGTGAAGGGGCCCAGTGGGAAAAACTGTTTTTT. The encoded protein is CAISEGAQWEKLFF.

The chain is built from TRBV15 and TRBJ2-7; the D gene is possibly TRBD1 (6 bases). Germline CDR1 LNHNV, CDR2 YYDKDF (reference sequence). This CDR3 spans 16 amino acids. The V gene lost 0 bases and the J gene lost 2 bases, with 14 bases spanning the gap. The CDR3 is CATSRENPGQPYEQYF. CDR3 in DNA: TGTGCCACCAGCAGAGAAAATCCGGGACAACCCTACGAGCAGTACTTC.

CDR3 sequence reads: CASSFFHRGRVGELFF. As DNA, the CDR3 is TGTGCCAGCAGCTTCTTTCATAGGGGGCGGGTCGGGGAGCTGTTTTTT. The rearrangement uses TRBV11-2 and TRBJ2-2; 7 nucleotides agree with TRBD1. The CDR3 extends over 16 amino acids. Germline V gives CDR1 SGHAT, CDR2 FQNNGV. Trimming at V came to 3 bases and at J to 7 bases, leaving 11 bases not matched to a gene.

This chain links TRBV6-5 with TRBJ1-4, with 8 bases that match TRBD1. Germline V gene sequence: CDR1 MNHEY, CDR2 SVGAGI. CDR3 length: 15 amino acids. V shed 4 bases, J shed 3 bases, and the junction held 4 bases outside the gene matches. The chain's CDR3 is CASSWQGAANEKLFF. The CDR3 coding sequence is TGTGCCAGCAGTTGGCAGGGGGCGGCTAATGAAAAACTGTTTTTT.

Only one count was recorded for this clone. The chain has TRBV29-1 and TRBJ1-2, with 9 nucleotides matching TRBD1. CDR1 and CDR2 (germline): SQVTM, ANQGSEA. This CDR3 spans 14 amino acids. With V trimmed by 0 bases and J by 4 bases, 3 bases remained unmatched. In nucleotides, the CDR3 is TGCAGCGTTGAAGATACAGGGGGCGTCTATGGCTACACCTTC. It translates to CSVEDTGGVYGYTF.

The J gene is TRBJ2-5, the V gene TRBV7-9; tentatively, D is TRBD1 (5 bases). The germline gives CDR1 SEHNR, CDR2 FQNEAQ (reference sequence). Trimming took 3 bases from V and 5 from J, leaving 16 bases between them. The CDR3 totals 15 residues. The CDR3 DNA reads TGTGCCAGCAGCTTCGGTGACAGTACGAGGGAGACCCAGTACTTC. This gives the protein CASSFGDSTRETQYF.

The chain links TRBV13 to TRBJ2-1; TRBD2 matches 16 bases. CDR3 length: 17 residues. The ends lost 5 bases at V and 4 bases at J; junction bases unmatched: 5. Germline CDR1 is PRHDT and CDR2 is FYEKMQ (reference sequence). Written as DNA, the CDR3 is TGTGCCAGCAGCGAAGGGACTAGCGGGGGGGAGTACAATGAGCAGTTCTTC. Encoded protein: CASSEGTSGGEYNEQFF.